The text below deals with one TCR beta chain. This CDR3 is 17 amino acids long. CDR1 LGHNA and CDR2 YNFKEQ come from the germline V gene. V was shortened by 4 bases and J by 0 bases, with 13 bases between the two germline ends. This entry is derived from a study of human thymus T cells. Here immunoSEQ multiplex PCR was the method, and the copy in TCRdb shows in-frame clones only, minus some. The top ten hold approximately 5.9% of the sample, which has about 60,000 clones, nearly 95% seen once. An approximately 0.45-1 mL peripheral blood aliquot was taken intraoperatively from four of eight donors. No fixed cell number was used; all available blood leukocytes supplied DNA.

Source material: blood. This chain links TRBV4-2 with TRBJ2-6, with a weak D call TRBD2 (6 bases). This clonotype was sampled from a boy under two years old with a congenital heart defect but otherwise immunologically healthy. CDR3 coding DNA: TGTGCCAGCAGCCCGCGGGACCGAAGCTCTGGGGCCAACGTCCTGACTTTC. Translating gives CASSPRDRSSGANVLTF.